The 20 T cell receptor beta chains below come from one sample, sequenced in a study of cytomegalovirus exposure and HLA in healthy donors (dated by TCRdb to about 2017). Library construction relied on the immunoSEQ multiplex PCR assay. For the multiplex PCR, a mixture combining 60 forward primers for TCR Vbeta segments and 13 reverse primers for TCR Jbeta segments was used. What TCRdb holds here is the immuneACCESS table cut down to in-frame rearrangements. Part of the clones is not present; checked against another copy, under half of the missing clones reflect an unresolved V gene, and the others are unexplained. The sample table contains about 130,000 clones; only one count was recorded for 81% of them. The top ten constitute 5% to 7% of the sample. The source material was PBMCs. These receptors were collected from a woman in her thirties or forties in good health and CMV-seropositive.

In its sample, this clone was seen once. The J gene is TRBJ2-1, the V gene TRBV6-6, with 9 bases matching TRBD1. CDR3 length equals 12 residues. Unmatched junction bases numbered 4, after V lost 8 bases and J lost 8 bases. Germline V gene data show CDR1 as MNHNY and CDR2 as SVGAGI (reference sequence). The CDR3 coding sequence is TGTGCCAGCGGGGACAGGGCATATGAGCAGTTCTTC. Translated: CASGDRAYEQFF.

The chain links TRBV9 to TRBJ1-1, with 8 bases that match TRBD1. V lost 0 bases to trimming and J lost 11 bases; unmatched junction nucleotides: 6. This CDR3 has 13 amino acids. The germline gives CDR1 SGDLS, CDR2 YYNGEE. CDR3 sequence (DNA): TGTGCCAGCAGCGTAGGTCGGACAGGGAAGGCTTTCTTT. Translating it yields CASSVGRTGKAFF.

The chain is built from TRBV5-1 and TRBJ2-1, with 10 bases identical to TRBD2. Germline CDR1 and CDR2: SGHRS and YFSETQ. The ends lost 8 bases at V and 3 bases at J; junction bases unmatched: 8. This CDR3 region has 15 residues. CDR3 loop: CASSLLAGNYNEQFF. The CDR3 coding sequence is TGCGCCAGTTCCTTACTAGCGGGGAACTACAATGAGCAGTTCTTC. Full variable domain (rest looked up from reference TRBV5-1 and TRBJ2-1): KAGVTQTPRYLIKTRGQQVTLSCSPISGHRSVSWYQQTPGQGLQFLFEYFSETQRNKGNFPGRFSGRQFSNSRSEMNVSTLELGDSALYLCASSLLAGNYNEQFFGPGTRLTVL.

This rearrangement joins TRBV6-5 to TRBJ1-2; perhaps TRBD1 as D (6 bases). V lost 0 bases and J lost 8, with 16 bases in between. Per the germline V gene, CDR1 is MNHEY and CDR2 is SVGAGI. This CDR3 comprises 15 residues. Here the CDR3 reads CASSYSSGAMEGYTF. As DNA, the CDR3 is TGTGCCAGCAGTTACTCGTCAGGGGCTATGGAGGGCTACACCTTC.

The chain's CDR3 is CASSPLRGLAGVRTDTQYF. The CDR3 DNA reads TGTGCCAGCAGCCCCCTACGGGGACTAGCGGGTGTGCGCACAGATACGCAGTATTTT. V and J are TRBV7-9 and TRBJ2-3; TRBD2 matches 12 bases. This CDR3 is 19 amino acids long. V lost 5 bases, J lost 1 base, and 13 bases stayed unmatched. The germline CDR1 and CDR2 sequences are SEHNR and FQNEAQ (reference sequence).

This chain links TRBV5-1 with TRBJ2-1; TRBD1 aligns across 7 bases. The V gene end was trimmed by 3 bases and the J gene end by 0 bases; junction bases not matched to a gene: 6. Germline CDR1 is SGHRS and CDR2 is YFSETQ. There are 16 residues in the CDR3. Here the CDR3 reads CASSSKGDSSYNEQFF. In DNA form, the CDR3 reads TGCGCCAGCAGCTCGAAGGGGGACAGCTCCTACAATGAGCAGTTCTTC.

The V call is TRBV14, the J call TRBJ2-7; D might be TRBD2 (5 bases). Germline V lookup: CDR1 SGHDN, CDR2 FVKESK. This CDR3 has 15 amino acids. The ends were cut back, 1 base at V and 3 bases at J, with 13 bases in the middle. DNA for the CDR3: TGTGCCAGCAGCCAAGGGACTCCACAATACTACGAGCAGTACTTC. Amino acids: CASSQGTPQYYEQYF.

The rearrangement links TRBV6-6 to TRBJ1-5, with D tentatively TRBD1 (5 bases). V was pared by 2 bases and J by 7 bases, with 12 bases between. This CDR3 is built from 14 residues. In germline, CDR1 is MNHNY, CDR2 SVGAGI (reference sequence). CDR3: CASSYAAGRQPQHF. Here the CDR3 DNA reads TGTGCCAGCAGTTACGCGGCAGGGCGACAGCCCCAGCATTTT.

The genes are TRBV2 and TRBJ2-7; TRBD2 aligns across 7 bases. CDR3 length: 13 amino acids. V was clipped by 6 bases and J by 3 bases; unmatched bases: 5. CDR1 and CDR2 (germline): SNHLY, FYNNEI. CDR3 DNA: TGTGCCAGCAGCGGGGGGACTTACTACGAGCAGTACTTC. As protein: CASSGGTYYEQYF.

The J gene is TRBJ1-1, the V gene TRBV5-1; TRBD1 aligns across 8 bases. Unmatched junction bases numbered 0, after V lost 1 base and J lost 1 base. The CDR3 contains 14 residues. The germline gives CDR1 SGHRS, CDR2 YFSETQ. Here the CDR3 reads CASSLTGGNTEAFF. Here the CDR3 DNA reads TGCGCCAGCAGCTTGACAGGGGGGAACACTGAAGCTTTCTTT.

V gene TRBV10-3 combines with J gene TRBJ1-2; TRBD1 matches 9 bases. The CDR3 consists of 16 residues. Looked up from germline, CDR1 is ENHRY and CDR2 is SYGVKD. The V segment lost 6 bases and the J segment 2 bases; nucleotides outside the gene matches: 10. CDR3 bases: TGTGCCATCAGCGAGGACAGGGGCGAGTCCAACTATGGCTACACCTTC. As protein: CAISEDRGESNYGYTF.

The genes are TRBV9 and TRBJ2-2; D uncertain. Trimming cost V 4 bases and J 4 bases, with 14 bases left between them. Germline V gene data show CDR1 as SGDLS and CDR2 as YYNGEE. This CDR3 comprises 15 residues. The CDR3 protein is CASSSSARRTGELFF. The CDR3 DNA follows: TGTGCCAGCAGCTCCAGCGCGAGGCGCACCGGGGAGCTGTTTTTT.

About this clone: The identical CDR3 is also encoded by other nucleotide sequences in the sample. CDR3 residues: CASSPGQGNQPQHF. CDR3 nucleotide sequence: TGTGCCAGCTCACCGGGGCAGGGTAATCAGCCCCAGCATTTT. The rearrangement joins TRBV18 to TRBJ1-5; TRBD1 is a possible D gene (5 bases). CDR1 and CDR2 (germline): KGHSH, LQKENI. The V gene lost 3 bases and the J gene lost 4 bases, with 10 bases spanning the gap. The CDR3 runs to 14 residues.

The chain uses TRBV5-6 and TRBJ2-3; perhaps TRBD1 as D (6 bases). V gave up 4 bases and J gave up 11 bases, with 14 bases separating them. The germline V gene encodes CDR1 SGHDT and CDR2 YYEEEE. The CDR3 has 12 amino acids. The CDR3 region has the DNA TGTGCCAGCAGCCTCGGCAGGGGTATGCAGTATTTT. It encodes CASSLGRGMQYF.

The CDR3 DNA reads as TGTGCCAGCAGCGCTAGCGGGGCCAACCACTACGAGCAGTACTTC. It translates to CASSASGANHYEQYF. This chain uses TRBV9 with TRBJ2-7; 9 bases fit TRBD2. The V segment lost 3 bases and the J segment 3 bases; nucleotides outside the gene matches: 7. The CDR3 is 15 amino acids. The germline V gene encodes CDR1 SGDLS and CDR2 YYNGEE.

The rearrangement uses TRBV2 and TRBJ2-1; 10 bases match TRBD1. The J segment lost 9 bases and the V segment lost 8 bases, leaving 13 bases of the junction unmatched. The V gene's germline CDR1 is SNHLY and CDR2 FYNNEI. The CDR3 consists of 15 residues. CDR3 sequence: CASQALTGGLGEQFF. For the CDR3, the DNA is TGTGCCAGCCAAGCGTTGACAGGGGGCTTGGGTGAGCAGTTCTTC.

This chain connects TRBV7-6 to TRBJ1-5, with D perhaps matching TRBD1 (5 bases). Germline V gene sequence: CDR1 SGHVS, CDR2 FNYEAQ. The CDR3 extends over 16 amino acids. The V end lost 0 bases, the J end lost 3 bases, and 12 bases lay between the germline ends. Here the CDR3 reads CASSLAPGGYNQPQHF. The CDR3 nucleotides read TGTGCCAGCAGCTTAGCGCCGGGGGGATACAATCAGCCCCAGCATTTT.

The chain joins TRBV11-2 to TRBJ1-2; 10 positions agree with TRBD1. CDR1 and CDR2 from the germline V gene are SGHAT and FQNNGV. V trimming: 5 bases; J trimming: 8 bases; junction bases outside the gene matches: 11. CDR3 length: 15 amino acids. DNA of the CDR3: TGTGCCAGCAGCGGAGGGACAGGGGATCCGGGCGGCTACACCTTC. It yields the protein CASSGGTGDPGGYTF.

V is TRBV28 and J is TRBJ1-1; 8 nucleotides align to TRBD1. The germline CDR1 and CDR2 sequences are MDHEN and SYDVKM. V gave up 2 bases and J gave up 9 bases; unmatched junction bases: 8. The length of the CDR3 is 14 residues. CDR3 protein: CASSLPGQGRKAFF. The DNA of the CDR3 is TGTGCCAGCAGTTTACCCGGACAGGGTAGAAAAGCTTTCTTT.

The V and J genes are TRBV27 and TRBJ1-2, with TRBD1 as a possible D gene (6 bases). Germline CDR1 MNHEY, CDR2 SMNVEV (reference sequence). This CDR3 is built from 18 residues. Trimming removed 3 bases at V and 2 bases at J, with 22 bases between. The CDR3 DNA sequence: TGTGCCAGCAGTTTCCTAAAGGGGCGGGGGGGCTCGAACTATGGCTACACCTTC. Protein sequence: CASSFLKGRGGSNYGYTF.